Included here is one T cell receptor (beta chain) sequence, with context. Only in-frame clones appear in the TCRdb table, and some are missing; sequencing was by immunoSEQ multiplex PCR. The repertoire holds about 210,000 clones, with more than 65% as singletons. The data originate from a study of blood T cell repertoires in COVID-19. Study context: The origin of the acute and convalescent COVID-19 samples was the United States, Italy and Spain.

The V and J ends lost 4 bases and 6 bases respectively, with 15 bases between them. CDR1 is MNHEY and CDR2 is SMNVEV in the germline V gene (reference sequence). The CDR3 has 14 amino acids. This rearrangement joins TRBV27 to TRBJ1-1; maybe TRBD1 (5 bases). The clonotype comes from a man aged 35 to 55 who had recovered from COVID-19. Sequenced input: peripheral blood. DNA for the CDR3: TGTGCCAGCAGTTCCCCGACAGTATCGGCTGAAGCTTTCTTT. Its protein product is CASSSPTVSAEAFF.